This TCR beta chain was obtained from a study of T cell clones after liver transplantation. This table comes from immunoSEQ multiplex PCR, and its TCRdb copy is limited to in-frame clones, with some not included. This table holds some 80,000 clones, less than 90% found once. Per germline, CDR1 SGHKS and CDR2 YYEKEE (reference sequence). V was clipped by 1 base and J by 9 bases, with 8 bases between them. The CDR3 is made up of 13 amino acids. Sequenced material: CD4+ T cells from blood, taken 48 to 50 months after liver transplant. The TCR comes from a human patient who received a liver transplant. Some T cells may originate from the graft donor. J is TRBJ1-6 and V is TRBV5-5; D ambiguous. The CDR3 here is CASSLNRGSPLHF. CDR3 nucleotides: TGTGCCAGCAGCTTGAACCGGGGTTCACCCCTCCACTTT.